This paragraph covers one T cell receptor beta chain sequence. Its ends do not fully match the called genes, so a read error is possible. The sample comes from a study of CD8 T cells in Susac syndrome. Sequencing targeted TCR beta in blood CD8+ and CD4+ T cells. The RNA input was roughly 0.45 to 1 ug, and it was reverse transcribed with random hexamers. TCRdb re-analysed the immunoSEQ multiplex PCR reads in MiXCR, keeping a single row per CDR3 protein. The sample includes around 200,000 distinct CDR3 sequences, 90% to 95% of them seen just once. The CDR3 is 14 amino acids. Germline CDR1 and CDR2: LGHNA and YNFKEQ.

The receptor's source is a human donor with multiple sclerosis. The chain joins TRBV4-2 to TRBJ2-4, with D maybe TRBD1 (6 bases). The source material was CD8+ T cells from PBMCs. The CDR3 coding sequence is TGTGCCAGCAGCCAAGATGGGGGCACAGAGGCTCAGGACTTC. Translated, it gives CASSQDGGTEAQDF.